The 29 T cell receptor beta chains in this list originate from one sample, sequenced in a study of graft-versus-host responses after intestinal transplantation. The assay was immunoSEQ multiplex PCR, and TCRdb's table has in-frame clones only and misses some. This sample has around 54,000 clones; less than 95% occur once, and the top ten carry roughly 5.5%. The starting material was PBMCs, obtained roughly 660 days after intestinal transplant. The receptors stem from a human patient who received an intestinal transplant, so some T cells may come from the graft donor.

J is TRBJ2-1 and V is TRBV11-1; 9 nucleotides match TRBD1. The CDR3 consists of 17 residues. The germline V gene has CDR1 SGHAT and CDR2 FQDESV (reference sequence). Trimming took 5 bases from V and 5 from J; bases not matched to a gene: 13. Here the CDR3 DNA reads TGTGCCAGCAGCACTGAAACCGGGACAGGGTCAAACAATGAGCAGTTCTTC. This encodes CASSTETGTGSNNEQFF.

The CDR3 is CASSLTTGRTGELFF. DNA for the CDR3: TGTGCCAGCAGCTTAACGACGGGTCGCACCGGGGAGCTGTTTTTT. This chain uses TRBV7-9 with TRBJ2-2, with D hard to call. Per germline, CDR1 SEHNR and CDR2 FQNEAQ (reference sequence). This CDR3 contains 15 residues. Between the trimmed V and J ends, which lost 2 bases and 4 bases, there was a span of 11 bases.

The V and J genes are TRBV5-1 and TRBJ2-1, with TRBD1 matching over 7 bases. Germline V CDR1 and CDR2: SGHRS, YFSETQ. The V gene end was trimmed by 2 bases and the J gene end by 0 bases; junction bases not matched to a gene: 5. The CDR3 extends over 16 amino acids. CDR3 DNA sequence: TGCGCCAGCAGCTTCACCGGGGACAGCTCCTACAATGAGCAGTTCTTC. Translating gives CASSFTGDSSYNEQFF.

V and J are TRBV7-9 and TRBJ1-2, with 11 bases lining up with TRBD1. V gave up 5 bases and J gave up 0 bases; unmatched junction bases: 2. Germline loops: CDR1 SEHNR, CDR2 FQNEAQ (reference sequence). The CDR3 spans 15 residues. CDR3 residues: CASSGQGASNYGYTF. CDR3 nucleotide sequence: TGTGCCAGCAGCGGACAGGGGGCTTCTAACTATGGCTACACCTTC.

The CDR3 DNA follows: TGTGCCACCAGCAGAGACCAGGGAGGTCGGCCCCAGCATTTT. This translates into CATSRDQGGRPQHF. The chain uses TRBV15 and TRBJ1-5; TRBD1 is a possible D gene (5 bases). The germline gives CDR1 LNHNV, CDR2 YYDKDF (reference sequence). Trimming took off 0 bases at V and 9 bases at J, with 12 bases between the two ends. This CDR3 contains 14 residues.

The DNA of the CDR3 is TGTGCCAGCAGCCCGGTAGGGGCGAACACCATATATTTT. Translated: CASSPVGANTIYF. The V gene is TRBV7-8, the J gene TRBJ1-3; D may be TRBD1 (5 bases). In germline, CDR1 is SGHVS, CDR2 FQNEAQ. V was trimmed by 5 bases and J by 7 bases, leaving 12 bases between them. This CDR3 comprises 13 residues.

This clone occurred once. CDR3: CAISESQTGVFSNEQYF. DNA for the CDR3: TGTGCCATCAGTGAGTCCCAGACAGGGGTTTTTTCTAACGAGCAGTACTTC. J is TRBJ2-7 and V is TRBV10-3; TRBD1 matches at 8 bases. The germline V gene has CDR1 ENHRY and CDR2 SYGVKD. CDR3 length: 17 amino acids. V shed 0 bases, J shed 5 bases, and the junction held 12 bases outside the gene matches.

The chain links TRBV19 to TRBJ1-5; D may be TRBD1 (5 bases). Trimming pared 2 bases from V and 7 bases from J, leaving 12 bases between. Per the germline V gene, CDR1 is LNHDA and CDR2 is SQIVND (reference sequence). CDR3 length: 14 residues. The CDR3 loop reads CASSISQGGQPQHF. The CDR3 DNA reads TGTGCCAGTAGTATAAGTCAGGGCGGACAGCCCCAGCATTTT.

The rearrangement joins TRBV11-2 to TRBJ2-1, with no clear D. CDR1 is SGHAT and CDR2 is FQNNGV in the germline V gene. Trimming cost V 0 bases and J 5 bases, with 17 bases left between them. This CDR3 has 17 residues. The CDR3 spells CASSLDNLVDGNNEQFF. As DNA, the CDR3 is TGTGCCAGCAGCTTAGATAACTTGGTCGACGGAAACAATGAGCAGTTCTTC.

In DNA form, the CDR3 reads TGTGCCAGCAGTGTACAGGGACCTCAGCCCCAGCATTTT. Amino acids: CASSVQGPQPQHF. The chain uses TRBV2 and TRBJ1-5; the D gene is possibly TRBD1 (6 bases). Trimming took off 4 bases at V and 6 bases at J, with 10 bases between the two ends. CDR1 SNHLY and CDR2 FYNNEI come from the germline V gene. There are 13 residues in the CDR3.

The chain joins TRBV7-6 to TRBJ2-5; the D gene is possibly TRBD2 (6 bases). The V end lost 1 base, the J end lost 4 bases, and 13 bases lay between the germline ends. The germline CDR1 and CDR2 sequences are SGHVS and FNYEAQ. This CDR3 is 15 amino acids long. This CDR3 is CASSLGTSPGETQYF. For the CDR3, the DNA is TGTGCCAGCAGCTTAGGTACTAGCCCTGGAGAGACCCAGTACTTC. The entire variable domain, with the rest obtained from reference TRBV7-6 and TRBJ2-5, is as follows: GAGVSQSPRYKVTKRGQDVALRCDPISGHVSLYWYRQALGQGPEFLTYFNYEAQQDKSGLPNDRFSAERPEGSISTLTIQRTEQRDSAMYRCASSLGTSPGETQYFGPGTRLLVL.

This clone was recorded once. J is TRBJ2-5 and V is TRBV14; possibly TRBD1 or TRBD2 for D (5 bases each). This CDR3 spans 13 amino acids. Deletions cut 6 bases from V and 3 bases from J, with 11 bases between. Per germline, CDR1 SGHDN and CDR2 FVKESK. The CDR3 loop reads CASRYRGEETQYF. The CDR3 DNA follows: TGTGCCAGCAGGTATCGAGGGGAAGAGACCCAGTACTTC. Filled out from reference TRBV14 and TRBJ2-5, the complete variable domain reads EAGVTQFPSHSVIEKGQTVTLRCDPISGHDNLYWYRRVMGKEIKFLLHFVKESKQDESGMPNNRFLAERTGGTYSTLKVQPAELEDSGVYFCASRYRGEETQYFGPGTRLLVL.

The rearrangement joins TRBV18 to TRBJ1-1; TRBD1 aligns across 8 bases. Per the germline V gene, CDR1 is KGHSH and CDR2 is LQKENI. There are 17 residues in the CDR3. After removal of 3 bases from V and 2 bases from J, the junction contained 11 bases not matched to a gene. In nucleotides, the CDR3 is TGTGCCAGCTCACCGCCGACAGGGGTGGGCCATAACACTGAAGCTTTCTTT. Translation: CASSPPTGVGHNTEAFF.

This clone was counted a few times. The gene calls are TRBV7-3 and TRBJ1-6; perhaps TRBD1 as D (6 bases). The CDR3 has 14 residues. Trimming stripped 0 bases from V and 13 bases from J, with 13 bases between. Germline lookup yields CDR1 SGHTA and CDR2 FQGTGA. The CDR3 here is CASSLTEMDSPLHF. As DNA, the CDR3 is TGTGCCAGCAGCTTAACTGAGATGGACAGCCCCCTCCACTTT.

This clone came up a few times. This chain joins TRBV18 and TRBJ1-2, with D uncertain. CDR3 size: 17 residues. The germline V and J ends were trimmed by 1 base and 4 bases, with 19 bases remaining between them. Germline V lookup: CDR1 KGHSH, CDR2 LQKENI. Here the CDR3 DNA reads TGTGCCAGCTCACCACGGCAGTTTGGGGTTTCTAGCTATGGCTACACCTTC. Translated: CASSPRQFGVSSYGYTF.

The chain is built from TRBV27 and TRBJ1-5, with D tentatively TRBD1 (5 bases). Trimming left V 6 bases short and J 5 bases short, with 14 bases between. This CDR3 contains 14 residues. The germline gives CDR1 MNHEY, CDR2 SMNVEV (reference sequence). The CDR3 DNA reads TGTGCCAGCAGCCCAGGACAAGTTGATCAGCCCCAGCATTTT. This codes for CASSPGQVDQPQHF.

The chain recombines TRBV6-6 with TRBJ2-7; D is perhaps TRBD1 or TRBD2 (5 bases each). Germline V gene lookup returns CDR1 MNHNY and CDR2 SVGAGI (reference sequence). The V end lost 4 bases, the J end lost 7 bases, and 14 bases lay between the germline ends. This CDR3 contains 13 residues. The CDR3 region has the DNA TGTGCCAGCAGTTCGGGACCAATGATGGAGCAGTACTTC. Its translation is CASSSGPMMEQYF.

The V and J genes are TRBV7-9 and TRBJ2-6, with no clear D. Deletions cut 1 base from V and 2 bases from J, with 6 bases between. Germline V gene sequence: CDR1 SEHNR, CDR2 FQNEAQ (reference sequence). The CDR3 length is 15 residues. CDR3 amino acids: CASSLGYTGANVLTF. The CDR3 DNA is TGTGCCAGCAGCTTAGGGTATACTGGGGCCAACGTCCTGACTTTC. The full variable domain, rest sourced from reference TRBV7-9 and TRBJ2-6, is DTGVSQNPRHKITKRGQNVTFRCDPISEHNRLYWYRQTLGQGPEFLTYFQNEAQLEKSRLLSDRFSAERPKGSFSTLEIQRTEQGDSAMYLCASSLGYTGANVLTFGAGSRLTVL.

This chain links TRBV7-9 with TRBJ2-6; no clear D gene. Germline V gene lookup returns CDR1 SEHNR and CDR2 FQNEAQ (reference sequence). The CDR3 covers 14 residues. V lost 2 bases, J lost 3 bases, and 5 bases lay in between. The CDR3 nucleotides read TGTGCCAGCAGCTTACATGATGGGGCCAACGTCCTGACTTTC. It codes for CASSLHDGANVLTF. The full variable domain, its missing parts supplied by reference TRBV7-9 and TRBJ2-6, is DTGVSQNPRHKITKRGQNVTFRCDPISEHNRLYWYRQTLGQGPEFLTYFQNEAQLEKSRLLSDRFSAERPKGSFSTLEIQRTEQGDSAMYLCASSLHDGANVLTFGAGSRLTVL.

This clone was recorded once. CDR3 sequence reads: CASSYFGPVNSPLHF. The CDR3, as DNA: TGTGCCAGCAGTTACTTCGGTCCGGTCAACTCACCCCTCCACTTT. The rearrangement uses TRBV6-5 and TRBJ1-6; D is ambiguous. V was clipped by 1 base and J by 10 bases, with 14 bases between them. The length of the CDR3 is 15 residues. CDR1 is MNHEY and CDR2 is SVGAGI in the germline V gene.

The chain carries TRBV5-4 and TRBJ1-1; no definite D call. Per germline, CDR1 SGHNT and CDR2 YYREEE (reference sequence). The length of the CDR3 is 14 residues. The V gene lost 4 bases and the J gene lost 4 bases, with 14 bases spanning the gap. The chain's CDR3 is CASSLDSGSTEAFF. The CDR3 DNA follows: TGTGCCAGCAGCCTGGACTCGGGGTCCACTGAAGCTTTCTTT.

As DNA, the CDR3 is TGTGCCAGCAGCCTGAGGTGGGGACAACGAGAGACCCAGTACTTC. It codes for CASSLRWGQRETQYF. The V call is TRBV7-2, the J call TRBJ2-5, with D possibly TRBD1 on 6 matching bases. CDR1 SGHTA and CDR2 FQGNSA come from the germline V gene. Trimming left V 5 bases short and J 4 bases short, with 17 bases between. The CDR3 sequence is 15 residues long. Full variable domain (remainder filled in from reference TRBV7-2 and TRBJ2-5): GAGVSQSPSNKVTEKGKDVELRCDPISGHTALYWYRQSLGQGLEFLIYFQGNSAPDKSGLPSDRFSAERTGGSVSTLTIQRTQQEDSAVYLCASSLRWGQRETQYFGPGTRLLVL.

The rearrangement joins TRBV5-1 to TRBJ1-2; TRBD1 is a possible D gene (5 bases). V was pared by 1 base and J by 4 bases, with 14 bases between. Germline V gives CDR1 SGHRS, CDR2 YFSETQ. This CDR3 contains 15 residues. CDR3 nucleotide sequence: TGCGCCAGCAGCTTGCTTGACAAGGGGCTCTATGGCTACACCTTC. The encoded protein is CASSLLDKGLYGYTF.

This chain links TRBV5-6 with TRBJ1-2; no reliable D call. Germline values: CDR1 SGHDT, CDR2 YYEEEE. The CDR3 is 13 amino acids. V lost 0 bases and J 8 bases, leaving 11 bases between the germline ends. This CDR3 reads CASSLASDGGYTF. For the CDR3, the DNA is TGTGCCAGCAGCTTGGCCTCGGACGGGGGCTACACCTTC.

CDR3 coding DNA: TGTGCCAGCAGGGAGACAGGGAGCCGCCACGAGCAGTACTTC. Translating it yields CASRETGSRHEQYF. This rearrangement joins TRBV27 to TRBJ2-7; 7 bases agree with TRBD1. V shed 6 bases, J shed 5 bases, and the junction held 10 bases outside the gene matches. The CDR3 is 14 amino acids. Germline values: CDR1 MNHEY, CDR2 SMNVEV (reference sequence).

The J gene is TRBJ1-1, the V gene TRBV5-1, with 7 bases identical to TRBD1. Germline V lookup: CDR1 SGHRS, CDR2 YFSETQ. The CDR3 covers 16 residues. The trim removed 0 bases at V and 4 bases at J, leaving 9 bases unmatched. The CDR3 region has the DNA TGCGCCAGCAGCTTGGAAACTCTGGGACAGAGCACTGAAGCTTTCTTT. Amino acids: CASSLETLGQSTEAFF.

The DNA for the CDR3 is TGTGCCAGTTGGACAGGGGGTCAGCCCCAGCATTTT. Encoded protein: CASWTGGQPQHF. The genes are TRBV19 and TRBJ1-5; 10 bases agree with TRBD1. From germline, CDR1 is LNHDA and CDR2 SQIVND (reference sequence). This CDR3 spans 12 amino acids. With V trimmed by 8 bases and J by 6 bases, 1 base remained unmatched.

The chain recombines TRBV11-1 with TRBJ2-2, with 7 bases lining up with TRBD1. Germline lookup yields CDR1 SGHAT and CDR2 FQDESV (reference sequence). This CDR3 has 17 residues. Trimming at V came to 7 bases and at J to 3 bases, leaving 14 bases not matched to a gene. The DNA for the CDR3 is TGTGCCAGCACCTGGGGGACAGCCGAGTACCACACCGGGGAGCTGTTTTTT. Amino acids: CASTWGTAEYHTGELFF.

The rearrangement joins TRBV11-2 to TRBJ2-7, with a weak D call TRBD2 (6 bases). This CDR3 is built from 15 residues. Germline V gene data show CDR1 as SGHAT and CDR2 as FQNNGV. V shed 4 bases and J shed 3 bases, with 16 bases lying between them. DNA of the CDR3: TGTGCCAGCAGCTCGTCCCGGGGGACCCTCTACGAGCAGTACTTC. Translation: CASSSSRGTLYEQYF.